This T cell receptor (beta chain) was identified during a study of T cells in Graves' hyperthyroidism and ophthalmopathy. This clonotype was picked up many times. Its matching antigen is unknown. Amplification of TCR beta CDR3 regions was performed using RNA transcripts as template. A first-round RT-PCR of the TCR CDR3 used the HTBI primer set. TCRdb reprocessed the multiplex PCR reads via MiXCR and lists one record per CDR3 protein. This sample has 450,000 to 600,000 distinct CDR3 sequences, with less than 15% found just once. Germline V gene data show CDR1 as SGHAT and CDR2 as FQNNGV. This CDR3 comprises 17 residues. Trimming took 1 base from V and 2 from J; bases not matched to a gene: 8. Study findings and constraints: Before onset, ophthalmopathy was predicted by the model a median around 6.5 months earlier. Most clonotypes that expanded in the thyroid above 0.001 also showed up in blood. Ophthalmopathy cases were set apart from stable hyperthyroidism by a 13 V-J model.

Stable hyperthyroidism: no ophthalmopathy progression over 18 months of follow-up. The TCR comes from a woman aged 40 to 50 with Graves' hyperthyroidism. The sequenced sample consisted of blood. The rearrangement links TRBV11-2 to TRBJ2-3; 8 bases line up with TRBD2. Written as DNA, the CDR3 is TGTGCCAGCAGCTTAGTGGACGGGAGGGCCCTCACAGATACGCAGTATTTT. Translating it yields CASSLVDGRALTDTQYF.